This TCR beta chain emerged from a study of T-cell memory formation after mild COVID-19. Overall study findings and caveats: The authors left the SARS-CoV-2 specificity of second-wave clones peaking on day 37 unconfirmed. Clones that contracted from day 15 to 85 had balanced CD4/CD8; later expanders were CD4+ biased. Shrinking CD4+ clones resided mostly in CM and EM, and CD8+ ones in EMRA. Pre-infection memory held some responding clones, suggesting pre-existing cross-reactive T cells responded.

J gave up 5 bases and V 2 bases, and 8 bases lay outside the gene matches. CDR3 size: 15 residues. MiXCR, applied by TCRdb to the 5' RACE reads, yields one record per CDR3 protein. This table has about 130,000 distinct CDR3 sequences, approximately 15% appearing once. This clonotype was counted between two and nine times. Its cognate antigen is unknown. The sequence was obtained from a young man who had mild COVID-19 (a few samples of this study predate the infection). Cell type and time point are not known. The chain couples TRBV23-1 to TRBJ2-5; 7 bases map to TRBD2. TRBV23-1 is an ORF; its function is uncertain. What was sequenced was PBMCs or a T cell subset sorted from them (not recorded which). CDR3 loop: CASSQPWGGRETQYF. CDR3 nucleotide sequence: TGCGCCAGCAGTCAACCGTGGGGGGGTCGGGAGACCCAGTACTTC.